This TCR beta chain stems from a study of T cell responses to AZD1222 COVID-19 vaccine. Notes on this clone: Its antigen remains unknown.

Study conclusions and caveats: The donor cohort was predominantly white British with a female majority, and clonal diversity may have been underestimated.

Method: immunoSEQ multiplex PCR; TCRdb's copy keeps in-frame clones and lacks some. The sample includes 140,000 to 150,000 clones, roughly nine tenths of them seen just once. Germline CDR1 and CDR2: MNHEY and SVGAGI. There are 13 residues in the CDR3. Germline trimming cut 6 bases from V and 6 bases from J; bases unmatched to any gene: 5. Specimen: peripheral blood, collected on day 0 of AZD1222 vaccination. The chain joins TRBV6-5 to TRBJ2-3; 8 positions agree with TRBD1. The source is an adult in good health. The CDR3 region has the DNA TGTGCCAGCAGAGGGACAGGCCCCGATACGCAGTATTTT. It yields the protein CASRGTGPDTQYF.